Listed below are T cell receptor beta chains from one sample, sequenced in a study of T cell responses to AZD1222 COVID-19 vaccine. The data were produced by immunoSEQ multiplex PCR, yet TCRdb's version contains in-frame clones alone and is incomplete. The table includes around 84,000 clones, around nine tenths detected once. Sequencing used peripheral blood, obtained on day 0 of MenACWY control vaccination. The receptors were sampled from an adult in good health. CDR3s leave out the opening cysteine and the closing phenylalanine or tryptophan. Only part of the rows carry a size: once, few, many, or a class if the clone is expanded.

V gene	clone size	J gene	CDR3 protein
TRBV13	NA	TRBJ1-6	ASSLEGSAGGLNSPLH
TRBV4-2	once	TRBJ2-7	ASSQVDRAYEQY
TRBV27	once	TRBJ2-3	ASSHRSTSGGTDTQY
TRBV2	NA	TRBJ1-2	ASRVSDRSAEGYT
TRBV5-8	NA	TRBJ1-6	ASSLDGTDISPLH
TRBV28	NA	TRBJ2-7	ASSLPDKHEQY
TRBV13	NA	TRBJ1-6	ASSWTVQKGLNNSPLH
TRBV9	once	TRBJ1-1	ASSALGGIGTEAF
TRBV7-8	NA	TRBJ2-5	ASRFLAGDQETQY
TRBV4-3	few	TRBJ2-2	ASSQEPSLFSSGELF
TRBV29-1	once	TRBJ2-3	SVEGWERGLDTQY
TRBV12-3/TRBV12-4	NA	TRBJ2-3	ASSPRDTQY
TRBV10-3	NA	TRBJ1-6	AISDREDSPLH
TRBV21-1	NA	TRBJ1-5	ASSNQQSNQPQH
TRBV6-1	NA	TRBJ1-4	ASSDGTPDEKLF
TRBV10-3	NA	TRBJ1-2	AIRIQGSGYT
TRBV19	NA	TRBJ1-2	ASSMSGDYGYT
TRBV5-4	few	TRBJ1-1	ASSVRGIGTEAF
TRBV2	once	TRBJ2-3	ASSDGGYSTDTQY
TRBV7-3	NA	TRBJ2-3	ASSSSPGVSTDTQY
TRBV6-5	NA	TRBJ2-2	ATWTGSTGELF
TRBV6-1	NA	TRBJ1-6	ASSQGPSSYNSPLH
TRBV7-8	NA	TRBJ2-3	ASSAGTGYTQY
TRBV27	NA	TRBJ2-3	ASRPTSLAGVYTQY